The clone carrying this T cell receptor beta chain was counted many times. TCRdb analysed the RT-PCR reads with MiXCR anew, one entry per CDR3 protein. The repertoire holds almost 700,000 distinct CDR3 sequences, with approximately 15% as singletons. CDR1 is SGHTA, CDR2 FQGNSA, per germline. The CDR3 consists of 16 residues. Losses at the gene ends were 5 bases for V and 4 bases for J; bases not matched to a gene: 5. The sequenced sample consisted of memory CD4+ T cells from blood. This TCR came from a female donor in good health, serving as a healthy control. The chain employs TRBV7-2 and TRBJ2-5; 15 bases fit TRBD2. The DNA for the CDR3 is TGTGCCAGCAGCCCCGGACTAGCGGGAGGGTTAGAGACCCAGTACTTC. It is translated as CASSPGLAGGLETQYF.